This is a list of T cell receptor beta chains from one sample in a study of T cell responses to AZD1222 COVID-19 vaccine. The method was immunoSEQ multiplex PCR; TCRdb's version includes in-frame clones alone and lacks a portion of them. The data show about 130,000 clones, about nine tenths seen once. This specimen consisted of peripheral blood, obtained on day 0 of AZD1222 vaccination. The origin of the receptors is an adult in good health. CDR3s include the opening cysteine and the closing phenylalanine or tryptophan.

J | V | CDR3
TRBJ1-3 | TRBV7-8 | CASSLRGGSRAGNTIYF
TRBJ1-1 | TRBV6-1 | CASSEDGRSNTEAFF
TRBJ2-7 | TRBV27 | CASSLSPDRAVYEQYF
TRBJ2-3 | TRBV7-3 | CASSFQRDTDTQYF
TRBJ2-7 | TRBV27 | CASSVTGMEQYF
TRBJ2-3 | TRBV3-1/TRBV3-2 | CASSQPLTDTQYF
TRBJ2-1 | TRBV5-6 | CASSRTYNEQFF
TRBJ1-5 | TRBV6-6 | CASSPTGGQPQHF
TRBJ2-3 | TRBV30 | CAWSVGQNTDTQYF
TRBJ1-6 | TRBV4-2 | CASSQGEGADSPLHF
TRBJ1-3 | TRBV9 | CASSGNTIYF
TRBJ1-1 | TRBV14 | CASSQDPGSNTEAFF
TRBJ1-4 | TRBV6-5 | CASKDPRDEKLFF
TRBJ1-4 | TRBV7-9 | CASSPPLRANEKLFF
TRBJ1-6 | TRBV30 | CAWRISGGGLAPLHF
TRBJ1-1 | TRBV25-1 | CASSLGEGTTEAFF
TRBJ1-2 | TRBV6-5 | CASKGVGYTF
TRBJ1-2 | TRBV9 | CASSVDVNYGYTF
TRBJ1-2 | TRBV12-3/TRBV12-4 | CASSYDREPGYTF
TRBJ2-3 | TRBV27 | CASSLGPDTQYF
TRBJ2-7 | TRBV6-5 | CASSLHRATYEQYF
TRBJ2-1 | TRBV19 | CASSTLGQFSYNEQFF
TRBJ1-2 | TRBV5-4 | CASSLDQGRPGYTF
TRBJ1-6 | TRBV11-2 | CASSKTQYNSPLHF
TRBJ1-5 | TRBV19 | CASRGQGVLQPQHF
TRBJ1-2 | TRBV2 | CASPPPPNHTF
TRBJ1-2 | TRBV7-2 | CASSLQGPYGYTF
TRBJ1-6 | TRBV19 | CASRPPAQGNSPLHF
TRBJ1-6 | TRBV11-3 | CASSLGVDGPLHF
TRBJ2-7 | TRBV7-6 | CASSLRGEQYF
TRBJ1-2 | TRBV6-5 | CASSYSGTGNYGYTF
TRBJ2-1 | TRBV5-1 | CASSLDAVDSYNEQFF
TRBJ1-2 | TRBV12-3/TRBV12-4 | CASSDRLIYGYTF
TRBJ2-1 | TRBV6-2/TRBV6-3 | CASSYIFRTDEQFF
TRBJ2-5 | TRBV2 | CASSERGRLPDYF
TRBJ1-1 | TRBV6-5 | CASRGALNTEAFF
TRBJ1-5 | TRBV3-1/TRBV3-2 | CASSPPGNQPQHF
TRBJ2-1 | TRBV4-3 | CASSQDRPPGGLNEQFF
TRBJ2-7 | TRBV6-5 | CASILGSYEQYF
TRBJ1-6 | TRBV5-5 | CASSLDGTNSPLHF
TRBJ2-6 | TRBV23-1 | CASSHPGTGEGASGANVLTF
TRBJ2-3 | TRBV9 | CASSPTITQYF
TRBJ1-3 | TRBV7-2 | CASSPRASVGNTIYF
TRBJ1-5 | TRBV2 | CASRPPGQGANQPQHF
TRBJ2-5 | TRBV5-1 | CASSLVRVRFTETQYF
TRBJ1-1 | TRBV11-2 | CASSNAMNTEAFF